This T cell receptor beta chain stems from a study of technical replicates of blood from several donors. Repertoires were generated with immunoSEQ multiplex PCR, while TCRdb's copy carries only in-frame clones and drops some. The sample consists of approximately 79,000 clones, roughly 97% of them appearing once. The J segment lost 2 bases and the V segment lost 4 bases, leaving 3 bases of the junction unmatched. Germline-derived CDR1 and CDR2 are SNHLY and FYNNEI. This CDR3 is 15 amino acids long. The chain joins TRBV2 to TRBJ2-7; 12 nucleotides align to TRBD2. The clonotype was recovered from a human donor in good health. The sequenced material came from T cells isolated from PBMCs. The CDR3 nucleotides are TGTGCCAGCAGTGTACGACTAGCGGGGGCCTACGAGCAGTACTTC. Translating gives CASSVRLAGAYEQYF.